Listed below are T cell receptor beta chains from one sample, sequenced in a study of lymphopenia after photon versus proton radiotherapy. Method: immunoSEQ multiplex PCR; TCRdb's copy keeps in-frame clones and lacks some. The table shows roughly 26,000 clones, with roughly 80% occurring only once. The material was peripheral blood, obtained from a patient treated with photon-based radiotherapy. The receptors derive from a man aged 35-49 years with gastric cancer. CDR3s include the opening cysteine and the closing phenylalanine or tryptophan. The D gene is left open where the match is weak. Clone size, where shown, is once, few, many, or a class for clones that have expanded.

len: 14
d_gene: TRBD1
j_gene: TRBJ1-1
abundance: NA
v_gene: TRBV5-1
CDR3aa: CASSSDRGITEAFF
CDR3nt: TGCGCCAGCAGCTCTGACAGGGGCATCACTGAAGCTTTCTTT

len: 13
d_gene: NA
j_gene: TRBJ1-5
abundance: NA
v_gene: TRBV7-3
CDR3aa: CASSQTTGQPQHF
CDR3nt: TGTGCCAGCAGCCAAACCACGGGTCAGCCCCAGCATTTT

len: 16
d_gene: NA
j_gene: TRBJ2-2
abundance: NA
v_gene: TRBV5-1
CDR3aa: CASSLGQATNTGELFF
CDR3nt: TGCGCCAGCAGCTTGGGACAGGCTACGAACACCGGGGAGCTGTTTTTT

len: 13
d_gene: NA
j_gene: TRBJ1-3
abundance: NA
v_gene: TRBV29-1
CDR3aa: CSVDEGVGNTIYF
CDR3nt: TGCAGCGTTGATGAAGGGGTAGGAAACACCATATATTTT

len: 14
d_gene: NA
j_gene: TRBJ1-4
abundance: NA
v_gene: TRBV4-1
CDR3aa: CASSQDPRREKLFF
CDR3nt: TGCGCCAGCAGCCAAGATCCGAGGCGAGAAAAACTGTTTTTT

len: 15
d_gene: NA
j_gene: TRBJ1-6
abundance: few
v_gene: TRBV6-4
CDR3aa: CASSDSGSGNSPLHF
CDR3nt: TGTGCCAGCAGTGACTCCGGCAGTGGAAATTCACCCCTCCACTTT

len: 14
d_gene: NA
j_gene: TRBJ2-3
abundance: NA
v_gene: TRBV5-1
CDR3aa: CASSLWGLTDTQYF
CDR3nt: TGCGCCAGCAGCTTGTGGGGACTCACAGATACGCAGTATTTT

len: 15
d_gene: TRBD1
j_gene: TRBJ1-5
abundance: NA
v_gene: TRBV19
CDR3aa: CASSRTGVANQPQHF
CDR3nt: TGTGCCAGTAGCCGGACAGGGGTGGCGAATCAGCCCCAGCATTTT

len: 17
d_gene: NA
j_gene: TRBJ2-3
abundance: NA
v_gene: TRBV6-1
CDR3aa: CASSEAGFGGPTDTQYF
CDR3nt: TGTGCCAGCAGTGAAGCCGGGTTCGGGGGGCCCACAGATACGCAGTATTTT

len: 16
d_gene: TRBD2
j_gene: TRBJ2-2
abundance: NA
v_gene: TRBV7-9
CDR3aa: CASSLSRLAGSGELFF
CDR3nt: TGTGCCAGCAGCTTATCCCGACTAGCTGGTTCCGGGGAGCTGTTTTTT

len: 11
d_gene: NA
j_gene: TRBJ1-4
abundance: NA
v_gene: TRBV2
CDR3aa: CASSSGGGLFF
CDR3nt: TGTGCCAGCAGTTCCGGAGGGGGACTGTTTTTT

len: 14
d_gene: NA
j_gene: TRBJ1-2
abundance: few
v_gene: TRBV6-5
CDR3aa: CASSPGSANYGYTF
CDR3nt: TGTGCCAGCAGCCCAGGGTCCGCGAACTATGGCTACACCTTC

len: 16
d_gene: NA
j_gene: TRBJ1-4
abundance: NA
v_gene: TRBV19
CDR3aa: CASSPRPLKGIEKLFF
CDR3nt: TGTGCCAGTAGTCCCCGCCCGTTGAAGGGAATTGAAAAACTGTTTTTT

len: 16
d_gene: NA
j_gene: TRBJ2-3
abundance: NA
v_gene: TRBV7-8
CDR3aa: CASSLNRQGGTDTQYF
CDR3nt: TGTGCCAGCAGCTTAAACCGGCAGGGAGGCACAGATACGCAGTATTTT

len: 17
d_gene: NA
j_gene: TRBJ2-7
abundance: once
v_gene: TRBV27
CDR3aa: CASSFLGGGTTTYEQYF
CDR3nt: TGTGCCAGCAGTTTCCTGGGGGGCGGGACAACGACCTACGAGCAGTACTTC

len: 14
d_gene: TRBD1
j_gene: TRBJ1-2
abundance: NA
v_gene: TRBV25-1
CDR3aa: CASRDQTGLRGYTF
CDR3nt: TGTGCCAGCAGGGACCAGACAGGGTTGAGGGGCTACACCTTC

len: 16
d_gene: NA
j_gene: TRBJ2-3
abundance: NA
v_gene: TRBV11-3
CDR3aa: CASSFSPSGNTDTQYF
CDR3nt: TGTGCCAGCAGCTTCTCCCCCTCAGGGAACACAGATACGCAGTATTTT

len: 14
d_gene: NA
j_gene: TRBJ2-7
abundance: NA
v_gene: TRBV15
CDR3aa: CATSPVRGAGEQYF
CDR3nt: TGTGCCACCAGCCCCGTCCGGGGGGCCGGCGAGCAGTACTTC

len: 14
d_gene: NA
j_gene: TRBJ2-5
abundance: NA
v_gene: TRBV15
CDR3aa: CATRKGRAVETQYF
CDR3nt: TGTGCCACCAGAAAAGGAAGGGCCGTGGAGACCCAGTACTTC

len: 15
d_gene: NA
j_gene: TRBJ2-7
abundance: NA
v_gene: TRBV9
CDR3aa: CASSVAEGSSYEQYF
CDR3nt: TGTGCCAGCAGCGTAGCCGAGGGTAGCTCCTACGAGCAGTACTTC

len: 13
d_gene: NA
j_gene: TRBJ2-7
abundance: NA
v_gene: TRBV19
CDR3aa: CASSIGTSYEQYF
CDR3nt: TGTGCCAGTAGTATTGGCACTTCCTACGAGCAGTACTTC

len: 14
d_gene: NA
j_gene: TRBJ2-7
abundance: NA
v_gene: TRBV5-1
CDR3aa: CASSAGAQGYEQYF
CDR3nt: TGCGCCAGCAGTGCCGGGGCCCAAGGTTACGAGCAGTACTTC

len: 15
d_gene: NA
j_gene: TRBJ2-7
abundance: NA
v_gene: TRBV6-4
CDR3aa: CASSEGWGSHYEQYF
CDR3nt: TGTGCCAGCAGTGAAGGGTGGGGTTCTCACTACGAGCAGTACTTC

len: 16
d_gene: NA
j_gene: TRBJ2-1
abundance: NA
v_gene: TRBV18
CDR3aa: CASSPGAGQKGNEQFF
CDR3nt: TGTGCCAGCTCACCCGGAGCGGGTCAGAAAGGGAATGAGCAGTTCTTC

len: 12
d_gene: NA
j_gene: TRBJ1-2
abundance: NA
v_gene: TRBV5-6
CDR3aa: CASSFTGKGYTF
CDR3nt: TGTGCCAGCAGCTTTACAGGGAAGGGCTACACCTTC

len: 13
d_gene: NA
j_gene: TRBJ1-2
abundance: NA
v_gene: TRBV30
CDR3aa: CAWTPVGDVGYTF
CDR3nt: TGTGCCTGGACCCCGGTGGGGGACGTTGGCTACACCTTC

len: 15
d_gene: TRBD2
j_gene: TRBJ2-7
abundance: NA
v_gene: TRBV7-2
CDR3aa: CASSLAPRTSGEQYF
CDR3nt: TGTGCCAGCAGCTTAGCCCCGCGGACTAGCGGCGAGCAGTACTTC

len: 14
d_gene: NA
j_gene: TRBJ1-2
abundance: NA
v_gene: TRBV5-4
CDR3aa: CASSPQGPNYGYTF
CDR3nt: TGTGCCAGCAGCCCCCAGGGGCCGAACTATGGCTACACCTTC

len: 14
d_gene: NA
j_gene: TRBJ2-7
abundance: NA
v_gene: TRBV5-6
CDR3aa: CASSLRGLLYEQYF
CDR3nt: TGTGCCAGCAGCTTGCGGGGGTTACTCTACGAGCAGTACTTC